The sequence of this TCR beta chain was determined in a study of human T cells and chemical hapten exposure. As for time point: patch test 1, 2 weeks after DPC sensitization. Treatment: therapeutic diphenylcyclopropenone sensitization with weekly scalp DPC. Whole blood, unfractionated, served as the material for total RNA extraction. One entry per CDR3 protein, called by TCRdb with MiXCR from the RACE reads. This sample has about 110,000 distinct CDR3 sequences, with roughly 11% found just once. CDR1 is SQVTM and CDR2 is ANQGSEA in the germline V gene. This CDR3 has 13 amino acids. V shed 3 bases and J shed 5 bases, with 13 bases lying between them.

The receptor was isolated from a woman between 40 and 50 years old with alopecia areata. Some clones in this sample may be carry-over from other donors' samples. The starting material was whole blood, obtained in connection with sensitization to the hapten diphenylcyclopropenone (DPC). The gene calls are TRBV29-1 and TRBJ2-5; no clear D gene. The CDR3 spells CSVEAQFPETQYF. The DNA for the CDR3 is TGCAGCGTTGAGGCCCAGTTCCCGGAGACCCAGTACTTC.